The 31 T cell receptor beta chains listed next were all sequenced from one sample in a study of metastatic and nonmetastatic thyroid tumors (dated by TCRdb to about 2020). None of the patients had been given any treatment before thyroid surgery. Preparation of the library involved PCR. The sequencer was an Illumina HiSeq 4000. TCRdb reworked the public reads: Q25 trimming with fastp, MiXCR clone assembly, productive beta chains retained. Across this sample there are some 6,600 clones, with 30% to 45% seen only once. 10% to 15% of the sample comes from the top ten. The sample was adjacent normal tissue. All receptors derive from a female donor with papillary thyroid cancer or a benign thyroid nodule (not recorded which). Some clones in this sample may be carry-over from other donors' samples.

This sequence joins TRBV6-5 and TRBJ1-2; the match to TRBD1 covers 8 bases. V lost 4 bases to trimming and J lost 6 bases; unmatched junction nucleotides: 1. The CDR3 has 12 amino acids. Looked up from germline, CDR1 is MNHEY and CDR2 is SVGAGI. CDR3 residues: CASSSTGDGYTF. The CDR3 coding sequence is TGTGCCAGCAGTTCGACAGGGGATGGCTACACCTTC.

In its sample, this clone was seen a few times. This rearrangement joins TRBV6-1 to TRBJ2-7; weak D call: TRBD2 (6 bases). This CDR3 is built from 15 residues. V was pared by 6 bases and J by 5 bases, with 20 bases between. The V gene's germline CDR1 is MNHNS and CDR2 SASEGT. As DNA, the CDR3 is TGTGCCAGCAGGGAGTCCTTGGAGGGTTGGAACGAGCAGTACTTC. Encoded protein: CASRESLEGWNEQYF.

This clone was picked up a small number of times. The rearrangement joins TRBV27 to TRBJ2-7; the D gene is possibly TRBD1 (5 bases). CDR1 MNHEY and CDR2 SMNVEV come from the germline V gene (reference sequence). The CDR3 is 13 residues long. Trimming took 6 bases from V and 8 from J, leaving 17 bases between them. The CDR3 protein is CASRLLQGGKQYV. In nucleotides, the CDR3 is TGTGCCAGCAGGTTGCTTCAGGGTGGAAAGCAGTACGTC.

This chain connects TRBV28 to TRBJ1-4; 7 bases align to TRBD1. The germline V gene has CDR1 MDHEN and CDR2 SYDVKM. V dropped 3 bases and J dropped 8; count of bases not matched to a gene: 9. The CDR3 totals 15 residues. The CDR3 DNA reads as TGTGCCAGCAGTTTTGGCGAGGGGGCGAGCGAAAAACTGTTTTTT. The encoded protein is CASSFGEGASEKLFF.

By frequency in the sample, this clone is medium-sized. The chain joins TRBV5-7 to TRBJ2-3; no definite D call. TRBV5-7 is assigned to the ORF class and has an uncertain function. The CDR3 covers 18 residues. V was pared by 4 bases and J by 4 bases, with 25 bases between. CDR3 coding DNA: TGTGCCAGCAGCCTCGAGGTGGGGTTCGATGAGGAATCAGATACGCAGTATTTT. Translation: CASSLEVGFDEESDTQYF.

The chain combines TRBV13 with TRBJ2-7; no clear D. The CDR3 length is 12 residues. CDR1 and CDR2 from the germline V gene are PRHDT and FYEKMQ (reference sequence). V was clipped by 5 bases and J by 6 bases, with 11 bases between them. The CDR3 region is CASSRYQGEQYF. Here the CDR3 DNA reads TGTGCCAGCAGCCGCTACCAAGGCGAGCAGTACTTC.

This clone was observed a few times. J is TRBJ2-7 and V is TRBV5-1, with a weak D call TRBD1 (5 bases). This CDR3 is built from 14 residues. In germline, CDR1 is SGHRS, CDR2 YFSETQ. Trimming took off 0 bases at V and 6 bases at J, with 13 bases between the two ends. CDR3 DNA: TGCGCCAGCAGCTTGGTTAAAGGGGCCCGCGAGCAGTACTTC. Protein product: CASSLVKGAREQYF.

This clone was seen more than once but under ten times. The chain has TRBV12-3 or TRBV12-4 and TRBJ2-1; tentatively, D is TRBD2 (5 bases). The CDR3 spans 15 residues. Trimming took off 6 bases at V and 5 bases at J, with 17 bases between the two ends. CDR3 DNA: TGTGCCAGCAGCCCCGGGGTGCGGCTAAACAATGAGCAGTTCTTC. Translated, it gives CASSPGVRLNNEQFF.

There are a few counts of this clone. This chain joins TRBV19 and TRBJ2-7; 8 bases are a match to TRBD1. The CDR3 spans 15 residues. Germline lookup yields CDR1 LNHDA and CDR2 SQIVND (reference sequence). Trimming removed 5 bases from V and 0 bases from J; junction bases left unmatched: 6. The CDR3 loop reads CASSPQTGASYEQYF. The CDR3 nucleotides read TGTGCCAGTAGTCCCCAGACAGGGGCCTCCTACGAGCAGTACTTC.

This clone was counted only a few times. The CDR3 nucleotides are TGTGCCAGCAGAGGGGGCGTAGCTAACTATGGCTACACCTTC. The encoded protein is CASRGGVANYGYTF. The chain combines TRBV6-1 with TRBJ1-2, with TRBD1 identical over 7 bases. Germline V gene data show CDR1 as MNHNS and CDR2 as SASEGT. The V segment lost 6 bases and the J segment 0 bases; nucleotides outside the gene matches: 4. This CDR3 region has 14 residues.

The genes are TRBV7-8 and TRBJ2-7; 13 positions match TRBD2. Germline loops: CDR1 SGHVS, CDR2 FQNEAQ. Trimming removed 5 bases from V and 1 base from J; junction bases left unmatched: 5. CDR3 length equals 16 residues. The CDR3 DNA is TGTGCCAGCAGCCTTCGGACTAGCGGGAGTTCCTACGAGCAGTACTTC. Translating gives CASSLRTSGSSYEQYF.

This clone was seen a few times. The V gene is TRBV6-1, the J gene TRBJ1-1; a possible D gene is TRBD1 (5 bases). V was pared by 7 bases and J by 3 bases, with 21 bases between. Germline CDR1 MNHNS, CDR2 SASEGT. The CDR3 is 16 amino acids. CDR3 nucleotides: TGTGCCAGCATAGTCGGTGTGGGGCGAGAGGACACTGAAGCTTTCTTT. As protein: CASIVGVGREDTEAFF.

In its sample, this clone was seen a few times. The chain has TRBV27 and TRBJ2-6; weak D call: TRBD1 (6 bases). CDR3 length: 16 residues. CDR1 and CDR2 from the germline V gene are MNHEY and SMNVEV (reference sequence). The ends were cut back, 6 bases at V and 3 bases at J, with 15 bases in the middle. CDR3 in amino acids: CASRGLGQRGANVLTF. The DNA of the CDR3 is TGTGCCAGCAGGGGATTAGGACAGCGTGGGGCCAACGTCCTGACTTTC.

In its sample, this clone was seen a few times. This sequence joins TRBV12-3 or TRBV12-4 and TRBJ2-7; D could derive from TRBD1 or TRBD2 (5 bases each). The CDR3 is 14 residues long. Trimming stripped 5 bases from V and 6 bases from J, with 17 bases between. The DNA of the CDR3 is TGTGCCAGCAGTGGGACGGGAAGGCTTATCGAGCAGTACTTC. This gives the protein CASSGTGRLIEQYF.

The V call is TRBV28, the J call TRBJ1-1; the match to TRBD1 covers 7 bases. Germline CDR1 is MDHEN and CDR2 is SYDVKM. V lost 5 bases, J lost 7 bases, and 4 bases stayed unmatched. The CDR3 length is 12 residues. The CDR3 bases are TGTGCCAGCAGTCTATACAGGGGTGAAGCTTTCTTT. It codes for CASSLYRGEAFF.

This sequence joins TRBV20-1 and TRBJ2-7; 9 bases fit TRBD1. The CDR3 consists of 12 residues. Germline assignment: CDR1 DFQATT and CDR2 SNEGSKA (reference sequence). The V and J ends lost 4 bases and 6 bases, in that order; junction bases with no gene match: 4. CDR3 bases: TGCAGTGCTAAAACAGGGGGCCTCGAGCAGTACTTC. Protein: CSAKTGGLEQYF.

The chain recombines TRBV11-3 with TRBJ2-4; possibly TRBD2 for D (6 bases). Germline assignment: CDR1 SGHNT and CDR2 YENEEA. The CDR3 spans 17 residues. V was cut by 0 bases and J by 3 bases, with 15 bases left in between. The CDR3 DNA reads TGTGCCAGCAGCTTAGATTCGGGACTCTCGGTCAAAAACATTCAGTACTTC. Translating it yields CASSLDSGLSVKNIQYF.

The table lists this clone with a few counts. The chain joins TRBV6-2 or TRBV6-3 to TRBJ1-1; no clear D gene. The CDR3 extends over 12 amino acids. Germline V CDR1 and CDR2: MNHEY, SVGEGT. V was clipped by 3 bases and J by 5 bases, with 7 bases between them. The CDR3 DNA reads TGTGCCAGCAGTTATGGTCGGACTGAAGCTTTCTTT. It yields the protein CASSYGRTEAFF.

This clone was picked up a small number of times. The chain carries TRBV7-9 and TRBJ1-2; D uncertain. The CDR3 covers 14 residues. Looked up from germline, CDR1 is SEHNR and CDR2 is FQNEAQ (reference sequence). V was shortened by 4 bases and J by 0 bases, with 9 bases between the two germline ends. CDR3 sequence (DNA): TGTGCCAGCAGCTCAAGCGGGGCTAACTATGGCTACACCTTC. This translates into CASSSSGANYGYTF.

The rearrangement joins TRBV5-1 to TRBJ1-2; 8 bases map to TRBD1. CDR3 length: 13 residues. Germline CDR1 reads SGHRS; CDR2 reads YFSETQ. The junction had 6 bases not matched to a gene; V was cut back by 5 bases and J by 6 bases. CDR3 protein: CASRAGQEDGYTF. The CDR3 bases are TGCGCCAGCAGGGCGGGACAGGAGGATGGCTACACCTTC.

This clone was counted only a few times. The chain links TRBV2 to TRBJ2-7, with D maybe TRBD1 (5 bases). Germline V gives CDR1 SNHLY, CDR2 FYNNEI. The V and J ends lost 5 bases and 3 bases respectively, with 8 bases between them. CDR3 size: 12 residues. The CDR3 protein is CASSPRDYEQYF. The CDR3 DNA reads as TGTGCCAGCAGTCCCAGGGACTACGAGCAGTACTTC.

This clone was seen only a few times. The chain uses TRBV9 and TRBJ1-6; 9 bases are a match to TRBD1. This CDR3 is built from 14 residues. The V and J ends lost 3 bases and 9 bases, in that order; junction bases with no gene match: 4. Germline CDR1 is SGDLS and CDR2 is YYNGEE. This chain's CDR3 is CASSAQTGGSPLHF. CDR3 DNA sequence: TGTGCCAGCAGCGCCCAGACAGGGGGTTCACCCCTCCACTTT.

This chain joins TRBV12-3 or TRBV12-4 and TRBJ1-1; D gene uncertain. This CDR3 region has 14 residues. Trimming left V 6 bases short and J 0 bases short, with 11 bases between. The CDR3 DNA is TGTGCCAGCAGCCACGCCTCTTTGAACACTGAAGCTTTCTTT. The encoded protein is CASSHASLNTEAFF.

This clone turned up a few times. The V and J genes are TRBV6-1 and TRBJ2-7; maybe TRBD1 (5 bases). V lost 3 bases and J 2 bases, leaving 8 bases between the germline ends. Germline-derived CDR1 and CDR2 are MNHNS and SASEGT. This CDR3 comprises 13 residues. The DNA for the CDR3 is TGTGCCAGCAGTGAGGCAGGGCCCTACGAGCAGTACTTC. Residues: CASSEAGPYEQYF.

This clone was seen only once. The genes are TRBV4-2 and TRBJ2-7; D unresolved. The length of the CDR3 is 13 residues. Per germline, CDR1 LGHNA and CDR2 YNFKEQ. V lost 0 bases and J 3 bases, leaving 6 bases between the germline ends. The CDR3 loop is CASSQEPGYEQYF. CDR3 bases: TGTGCCAGCAGCCAAGAACCCGGCTACGAGCAGTACTTC.

This clone appeared a single time. V and J are TRBV7-2 and TRBJ1-6; weak D call: TRBD1 (5 bases). Germline values: CDR1 SGHTA, CDR2 FQGNSA. CDR3 length: 15 residues. V was shortened by 5 bases and J by 14 bases, with 22 bases between the two germline ends. CDR3 sequence reads: CASSPDPGPQATLHF. CDR3 DNA sequence: TGTGCCAGCAGCCCGGATCCGGGACCCCAGGCAACCCTCCACTTT.

This chain connects TRBV5-1 to TRBJ2-7; D unresolved. V dropped 5 bases and J dropped 2 bases, with 14 bases sitting between them. Looked up from germline, CDR1 is SGHRS and CDR2 is YFSETQ. The CDR3 totals 14 residues. The CDR3 coding sequence is TGCGCCAGCAGTCCCTCTAAGAATACCTACGAGCAGTACTTC. Residues: CASSPSKNTYEQYF.

The chain carries TRBV11-1 and TRBJ2-2; D is ambiguous. V was clipped by 2 bases and J by 5 bases, with 15 bases between them. Germline V CDR1 and CDR2: SGHAT, FQDESV (reference sequence). This CDR3 is built from 16 residues. In DNA form, the CDR3 reads TGTGCCAGCAGCTTATGGCACCGGGTGGGGACCGGGGAGCTGTTTTTT. Translation gives CASSLWHRVGTGELFF.

J is TRBJ2-1 and V is TRBV20-1; 14 nucleotides match TRBD2. The length of the CDR3 is 17 residues. The germline gives CDR1 DFQATT, CDR2 SNEGSKA (reference sequence). V lost 0 bases, J lost 8 bases, and 9 bases stayed unmatched. This CDR3 is CSARDPRGLAGVDEQFF. CDR3 sequence (DNA): TGCAGTGCTAGAGATCCGAGGGGACTAGCGGGAGTCGATGAGCAGTTCTTC.

J is TRBJ2-1 and V is TRBV20-1; 14 nucleotides line up with TRBD2. CDR3 length: 17 amino acids. Germline assignment: CDR1 DFQATT and CDR2 SNEGSKA (reference sequence). The CDR3 spells CSAGTGAGTSGSREQFF. The CDR3 DNA reads as TGCAGCGCCGGAACCGGAGCCGGGACTAGCGGGAGCAGAGAGCAGTTCTTC.

The rearrangement links TRBV11-2 to TRBJ2-5; D perhaps matches TRBD2 (6 bases). This CDR3 is 14 amino acids long. Trimming took off 7 bases at V and 5 bases at J, with 17 bases between the two ends. From germline, CDR1 is SGHAT and CDR2 FQNNGV. This CDR3 reads CASKRESGLETQYF. The CDR3 DNA is TGTGCCAGCAAGAGGGAGTCGGGACTCGAGACCCAGTACTTC.